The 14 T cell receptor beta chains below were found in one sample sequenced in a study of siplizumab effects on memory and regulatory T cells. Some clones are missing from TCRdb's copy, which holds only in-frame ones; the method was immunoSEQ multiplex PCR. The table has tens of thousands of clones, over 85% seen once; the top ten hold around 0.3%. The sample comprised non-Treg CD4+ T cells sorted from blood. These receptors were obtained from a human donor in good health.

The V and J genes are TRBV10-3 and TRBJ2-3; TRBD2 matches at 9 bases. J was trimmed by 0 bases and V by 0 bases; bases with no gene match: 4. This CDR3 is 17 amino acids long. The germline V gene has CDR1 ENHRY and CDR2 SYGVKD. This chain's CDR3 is CAISESRLAASTDTQYF. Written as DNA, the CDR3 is TGTGCCATCAGTGAGTCGAGACTAGCGGCCAGCACAGATACGCAGTATTTT.

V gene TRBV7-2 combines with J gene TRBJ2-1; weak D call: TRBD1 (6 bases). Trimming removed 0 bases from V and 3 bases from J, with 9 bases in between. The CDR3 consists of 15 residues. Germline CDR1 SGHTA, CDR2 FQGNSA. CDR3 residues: CASSLAGTFYNEQFF. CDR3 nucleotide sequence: TGTGCCAGCAGCTTAGCAGGGACATTCTACAATGAGCAGTTCTTC.

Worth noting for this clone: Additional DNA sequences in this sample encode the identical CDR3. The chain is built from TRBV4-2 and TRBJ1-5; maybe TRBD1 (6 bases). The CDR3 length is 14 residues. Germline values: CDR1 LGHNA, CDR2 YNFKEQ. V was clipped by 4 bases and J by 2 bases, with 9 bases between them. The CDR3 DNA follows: TGTGCCAGCAGCCCCACAGGGCGCAATCAGCCCCAGCATTTT. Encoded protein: CASSPTGRNQPQHF.

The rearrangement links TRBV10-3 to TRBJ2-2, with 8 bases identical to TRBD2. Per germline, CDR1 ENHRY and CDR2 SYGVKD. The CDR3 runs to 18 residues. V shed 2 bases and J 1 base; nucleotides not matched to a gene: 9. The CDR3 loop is CAISEPGGSGGNTGELFF. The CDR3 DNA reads TGTGCCATCAGTGAGCCCGGTGGAAGCGGGGGGAACACCGGGGAGCTGTTTTTT.

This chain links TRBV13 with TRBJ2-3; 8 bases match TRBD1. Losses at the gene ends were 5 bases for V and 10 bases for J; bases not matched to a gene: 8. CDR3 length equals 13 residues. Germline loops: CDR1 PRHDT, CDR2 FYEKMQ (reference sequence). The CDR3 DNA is TGTGCCAGCAGCGCCGGACAGGGTGGGTCGCAGTATTTT. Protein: CASSAGQGGSQYF.

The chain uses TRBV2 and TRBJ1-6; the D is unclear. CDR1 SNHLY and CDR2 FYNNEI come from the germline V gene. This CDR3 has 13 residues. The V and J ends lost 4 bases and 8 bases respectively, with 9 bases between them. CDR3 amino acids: CASSVSFDSPLHF. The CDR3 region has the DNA TGTGCCAGCAGTGTTTCCTTTGATTCACCCCTCCACTTT.

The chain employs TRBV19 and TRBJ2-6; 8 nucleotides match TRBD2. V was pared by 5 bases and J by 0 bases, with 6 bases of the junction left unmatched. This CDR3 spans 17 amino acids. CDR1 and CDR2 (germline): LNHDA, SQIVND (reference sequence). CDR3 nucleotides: TGTGCCAGTAGTGTTAGCGGGACCATCTCTGGGGCCAACGTCCTGACTTTC. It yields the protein CASSVSGTISGANVLTF.

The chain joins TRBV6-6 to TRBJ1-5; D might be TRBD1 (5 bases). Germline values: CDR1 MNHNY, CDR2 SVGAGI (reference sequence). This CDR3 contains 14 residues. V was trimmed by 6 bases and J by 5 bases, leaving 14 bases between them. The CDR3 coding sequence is TGTGCCAGCAGGCCACTTCAGGGATATCAGCCCCAGCATTTT. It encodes CASRPLQGYQPQHF.

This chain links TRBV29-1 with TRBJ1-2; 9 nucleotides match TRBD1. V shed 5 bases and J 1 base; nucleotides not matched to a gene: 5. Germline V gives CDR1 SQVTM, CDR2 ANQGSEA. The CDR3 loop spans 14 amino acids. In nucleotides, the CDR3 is TGCAGCGTTTTCCGACAGGGGGGTAACTATGGCTACACCTTC. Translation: CSVFRQGGNYGYTF.

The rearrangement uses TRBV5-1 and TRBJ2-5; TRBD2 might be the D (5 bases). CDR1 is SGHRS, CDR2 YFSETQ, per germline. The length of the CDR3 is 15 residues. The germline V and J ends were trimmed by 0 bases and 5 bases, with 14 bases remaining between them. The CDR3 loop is CASSLGASQSETQYF. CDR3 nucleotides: TGCGCCAGCAGCTTGGGGGCTAGCCAGTCGGAGACCCAGTACTTC.

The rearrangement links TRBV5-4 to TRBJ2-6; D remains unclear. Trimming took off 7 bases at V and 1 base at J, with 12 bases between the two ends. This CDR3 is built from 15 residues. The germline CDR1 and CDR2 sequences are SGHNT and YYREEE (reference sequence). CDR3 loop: CASGIGSSGANVLTF. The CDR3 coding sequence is TGTGCCAGCGGAATTGGTAGTTCTGGGGCCAACGTCCTGACTTTC.

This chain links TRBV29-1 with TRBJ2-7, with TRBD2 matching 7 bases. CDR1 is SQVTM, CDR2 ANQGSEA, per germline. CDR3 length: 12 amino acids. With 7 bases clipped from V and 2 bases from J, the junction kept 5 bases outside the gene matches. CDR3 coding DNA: TGCAGCGGGGGGGAGGGACCCTACGAGCAGTACTTC. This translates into CSGGEGPYEQYF.

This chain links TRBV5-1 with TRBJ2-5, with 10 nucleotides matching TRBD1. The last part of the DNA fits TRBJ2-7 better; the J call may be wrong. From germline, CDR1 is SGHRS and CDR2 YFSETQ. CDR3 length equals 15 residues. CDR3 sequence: CASRLGQGISYEQYF. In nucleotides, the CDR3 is TGCGCCAGCAGACTGGGACAGGGGATCTCCTACGAGCAGTACTTC.

DNA for the CDR3: TGTGCCAGTAGTATGACTAATTCACCCCTCCACTTT. Its translation is CASSMTNSPLHF. The chain couples TRBV19 to TRBJ1-6; D uncertain. Germline CDR1 reads LNHDA; CDR2 reads SQIVND (reference sequence). V was trimmed by 3 bases and J by 6 bases, leaving 3 bases between them. The CDR3 loop spans 12 amino acids.